Given below is one TCR beta chain in context. Its specificity is not known. This record comes from a study of radiotherapy plus CTLA-4 blockade in lung cancer. Across the whole study: With roughly 28% of patients having disease control, objective responses were seen in approximately 17%.

Repertoires were generated with immunoSEQ multiplex PCR, while TCRdb's copy carries only in-frame clones and drops some. Of about 35,000 clones in the sample, about 85% were seen once. The CDR3 consists of 15 residues. The germline V gene has CDR1 WNHNN and CDR2 SYGVQD (reference sequence). V lost 2 bases and J lost 7, with 18 bases in between. Those patients who had chemo-refractory metastatic non-small-cell lung cancer were given focal radiation along with CTLA-4 blockade through ipilimumab. Study-wide findings and caveats: There was expansion of tumor-derived TCR clones in blood after radiotherapy plus ipilimumab.

This rearrangement joins TRBV10-1 to TRBJ2-7; possibly TRBD2 for D (5 bases). The sample consisted of peripheral blood, taken from a patient treated with radiotherapy plus ipilimumab. The receptor was isolated from a human donor with non-small cell lung cancer who had stable disease on radiotherapy plus ipilimumab. The CDR3 sequence: CASSEASPGTGEQYF. The CDR3 DNA follows: TGCGCCAGCAGTGAGGCAAGCCCGGGAACGGGAGAGCAGTACTTC.